This TCR beta chain stems from a study of identical twins. This clonotype was found a few times. Its specificity is unknown. With template switching, a universal primer site was added, and the cDNA carried unique molecular identifiers. TCRdb processed the 5' RACE reads anew with MiXCR; each CDR3 protein has one entry. The sample yields 690,000 or so distinct CDR3 sequences, roughly 6.2% seen once. The donors were all healthy and Caucasian. Study-level findings and limits: Beta out-of-frame sequences displayed a weaker excess of sharing between twins. It was possible that invariant MAIT and iNKT cells partly confounded the zero-insertion analyses.

This CDR3 contains 15 residues. Trimming stripped 3 bases from V and 4 bases from J, with 15 bases between. CDR1 and CDR2 (germline): KGHSH, LQKENI. The rearrangement links TRBV18 to TRBJ2-5; perhaps TRBD1 as D (6 bases). Sequenced input: naive T cells sorted from blood. The sequence came from a man aged 18 to 30 in good health. CDR3 loop: CASSPLDSSGETQYF. CDR3 coding DNA: TGTGCCAGCTCACCCCTGGACAGTTCCGGAGAGACCCAGTACTTC.